In this sample, the clone carrying this TCR beta chain turned up many times. TCRdb processed the 5' RACE reads anew with MiXCR; each CDR3 protein has one entry. The sample records about 50,000 distinct CDR3 sequences, more than 15% being singletons. The CDR3 sequence is 12 residues long. Per the germline V gene, CDR1 is SEHNR and CDR2 is FQNEAQ (reference sequence). Trimming removed 7 bases at V and 1 base at J, with 7 bases between. The sequence derives from a female donor with breast cancer. The chain combines TRBV7-9 with TRBJ2-5; no clear D gene. The specimen was naive CD4+ T cells sorted from blood. Specified subset: naive CD4+ T cells, CD4+CD45RA+CD25-. The CDR3 loop reads CASKGIQETQYF. The CDR3, as DNA: TGTGCCAGCAAAGGGATCCAAGAGACCCAGTACTTC.